A single sample gave rise to the 26 T cell receptor beta chains below, sequenced in a study of CD8+ T cells in alopecia areata (dated by TCRdb to the late 2010s). To prepare the library, the immunoSEQ multiplex PCR assay was applied. To provide template for TCR sequencing, every sample had RNA extracted and reverse transcribed into cDNA. In its TCRdb copy, this immuneACCESS table keeps in-frame sequences only and misses some clones. Where compared with another copy, unresolved V genes explain less than half of these, and the others have no known cause. The sample records roughly 200,000 clones, around half of which are singletons. The ten largest clones add up to 10% to 13% of the sample. The time point label, read with the paper, signifies: 24 weeks on oral tofacitinib. The treatment or condition tag for this specimen amounts to: oral pan-JAK inhibitor, 5-10 mg twice daily. Source: CD8+ T cells sorted from blood, taken at week 24, from a patient treated with tofacitinib. These TCRs come from a human donor with alopecia areata.

The chain joins TRBV7-2 to TRBJ2-3, with D possibly TRBD2 on 6 matching bases. The CDR3 sequence is 15 residues long. The V end lost 2 bases, the J end lost 1 base, and 10 bases lay between the germline ends. Germline CDR1 reads SGHTA; CDR2 reads FQGNSA. CDR3 nucleotide sequence: TGTGCCAGCAGCTTACGGGCTAGCGGCACAGATACGCAGTATTTT. As protein: CASSLRASGTDTQYF.

The chain employs TRBV11-2 and TRBJ2-7, with 7 bases identical to TRBD1. Germline CDR1 reads SGHAT; CDR2 reads FQNNGV. CDR3 length equals 13 residues. J lost 3 bases, V lost 3 bases, and 2 bases had no gene match. The CDR3 coding sequence is TGTGCCAGCAGCTTGAACAGGGGCTACGAGCAGTACTTC. Translation gives CASSLNRGYEQYF. Supplemented by reference TRBV11-2 and TRBJ2-7, the full variable domain reads EAGVAQSPRYKIIEKRQSVAFWCNPISGHATLYWYQQILGQGPKLLIQFQNNGVVDDSQLPKDRFSAERLKGVDSTLKIQPAKLEDSAVYLCASSLNRGYEQYFGPGTRLTVT.

This clone was counted between two and nine times. V and J are TRBV4-3 and TRBJ1-4, with D hard to call. Looked up from germline, CDR1 is LGHNA and CDR2 is YSLEER. This CDR3 comprises 14 residues. With 0 bases removed from V and 6 bases from J, the gap between germline ends came to 8 bases. The CDR3 reads CASSQDPADEKLFF. The CDR3 DNA follows: TGCGCCAGCAGCCAAGATCCCGCCGATGAAAAACTGTTTTTT.

The chain is built from TRBV6-5 and TRBJ2-3, with D unresolved. The V end was cut by 10 bases, the J end by 0 bases, with 5 bases between. The CDR3 sequence is 11 residues long. CDR1 and CDR2 (germline): MNHEY, SVGAGI. The DNA of the CDR3 is TGTGCCAAGACGAGCACAGATACGCAGTATTTT. Its protein is CAKTSTDTQYF.

V usage is TRBV2 and J usage is TRBJ2-1, with D uncertain. Germline values: CDR1 SNHLY, CDR2 FYNNEI. V was pared by 7 bases and J by 2 bases, with 3 bases between. The CDR3 contains 11 residues. CDR3 sequence reads: CASIPYNEQFF. In nucleotides, the CDR3 is TGTGCCAGCATTCCCTACAATGAGCAGTTCTTC.

This sequence joins TRBV5-6 and TRBJ2-3; 7 nucleotides align to TRBD2. The germline gives CDR1 SGHDT, CDR2 YYEEEE. The CDR3 extends over 13 amino acids. Unmatched junction bases numbered 3, after V lost 4 bases and J lost 4 bases. CDR3 amino acids: CASSVAGADTQYF. CDR3 DNA: TGTGCCAGCAGCGTCGCGGGGGCAGATACGCAGTATTTT.

This clone was counted only a few times. This chain uses TRBV30 with TRBJ2-7, with D perhaps matching TRBD1 or TRBD2 (6 bases each). Germline CDR1 and CDR2: GTSNPN and SVGIG (reference sequence). This CDR3 region has 14 residues. The ends were cut back, 2 bases at V and 6 bases at J, with 17 bases in the middle. The CDR3 here is CAWSPSPGASEQYF. Written as DNA, the CDR3 is TGTGCCTGGAGTCCCTCGCCGGGGGCGAGCGAGCAGTACTTC.

V usage is TRBV25-1 and J usage is TRBJ2-7; the D is unclear. V dropped 10 bases and J dropped 0 bases, with 13 bases sitting between them. This CDR3 is built from 13 residues. CDR1 and CDR2 from the germline V gene are MGHDK and SYGVNS. CDR3 sequence reads: CATSDVGSYEQYF. The CDR3, as DNA: TGTGCCACCAGCGATGTCGGCTCCTACGAGCAGTACTTC.

Turning to this clone: One end of the junction does not line up with germline, which may come from a read error. The gene calls are TRBV29-1 and TRBJ2-2; weak D call: TRBD2 (5 bases). The CDR3 is made up of 15 amino acids. CDR1 and CDR2 from the germline V gene are SQVTM and ANQGSEA. As DNA, the CDR3 is TGCAGCGTTGGGGGAGACCGGGCGAACGCCGGGGAGCTGTTTTTT. Translating gives CSVGGDRANAGELFF.

This chain connects TRBV27 to TRBJ1-5, with unresolved D. Germline V gives CDR1 MNHEY, CDR2 SMNVEV (reference sequence). The CDR3 runs 11 residues. The germline V and J ends were trimmed by 8 bases and 4 bases, with 6 bases remaining between them. CDR3 sequence (DNA): TGTGCCAGCGGATGGAATCAGCCCCAGCATTTT. It translates to CASGWNQPQHF.

This chain connects TRBV11-1 to TRBJ1-1, with D uncertain. Trimming cost V 5 bases and J 8 bases, with 12 bases left between them. This CDR3 region has 12 residues. The germline V gene encodes CDR1 SGHAT and CDR2 FQDESV (reference sequence). The CDR3 spells CASSLTEAEAFF. The DNA for the CDR3 is TGTGCCAGCAGCCTCACGGAAGCCGAAGCTTTCTTT. The whole variable domain, filled in from reference TRBV11-1 and TRBJ1-1, reads EAEVAQSPRYKITEKSQAVAFWCDPISGHATLYWYRQILGQGPELLVQFQDESVVDDSQLPKDRFSAERLKGVDSTLKIQPAELGDSAMYLCASSLTEAEAFFGQGTRLTVV.

This chain uses TRBV4-3 with TRBJ2-1; 12 bases line up with TRBD2. V lost 5 bases and J lost 5; bases outside the gene matches: 4. CDR3 length: 15 amino acids. In germline, CDR1 is LGHNA, CDR2 YSLEER. The CDR3 loop reads CASSALAGGHNEQFF. DNA of the CDR3: TGCGCCAGCAGCGCGCTAGCGGGGGGGCACAATGAGCAGTTCTTC.

The rearrangement uses TRBV25-1 and TRBJ1-6; maybe TRBD1 (5 bases). The CDR3 spans 15 residues. The germline CDR1 and CDR2 sequences are MGHDK and SYGVNS. The V gene lost 0 bases and the J gene lost 5 bases, with 8 bases spanning the gap. CDR3 residues: CASSEYGGDNSPLHF. CDR3 in DNA: TGTGCCAGCAGTGAATATGGAGGGGATAATTCACCCCTCCACTTT.

The J gene is TRBJ1-2, the V gene TRBV13, with a tentative D call TRBD1 (5 bases). The germline V gene encodes CDR1 PRHDT and CDR2 FYEKMQ (reference sequence). Trimming removed 5 bases from V and 8 bases from J, with 15 bases in between. The CDR3 is 13 residues long. Here the CDR3 reads CASSPRDLGGYTF. Written as DNA, the CDR3 is TGTGCCAGCAGCCCCAGGGACCTCGGGGGCTACACCTTC. Variable domain in full (rest from reference TRBV13 and TRBJ1-2): AAGVIQSPRHLIKEKRETATLKCYPIPRHDTVYWYQQGPGQDPQFLISFYEKMQSDKGSIPDRFSAQQFSDYHSELNMSSLELGDSALYFCASSPRDLGGYTFGSGTRLTVV.

The chain carries TRBV19 and TRBJ1-5; D remains ambiguous. The CDR3 loop spans 15 amino acids. Between the trimmed V and J ends, which lost 6 bases and 0 bases, there was a span of 12 bases. The germline CDR1 and CDR2 sequences are LNHDA and SQIVND (reference sequence). The CDR3 DNA follows: TGTGCCAGTAGCATCTCCGAATATAGCAATCAGCCCCAGCATTTT. Its protein is CASSISEYSNQPQHF.

The chain is built from TRBV30 and TRBJ1-1, with TRBD1 as a possible D gene (6 bases). V was shortened by 0 bases and J by 3 bases, with 11 bases between the two germline ends. Germline CDR1 reads GTSNPN; CDR2 reads SVGIG (reference sequence). This CDR3 contains 14 residues. The CDR3 sequence is CAWSVSRGYTEAFF. CDR3 in DNA: TGTGCCTGGAGTGTAAGCAGGGGTTACACTGAAGCTTTCTTT. Combining the CDR3 with reference TRBV30 and TRBJ1-1 gives the whole variable domain SQTIHQWPATLVQPVGSPLSLECTVEGTSNPNLYWYRQAAGRGLQLLFYSVGIGQISSEVPQNLSASRPQDRQFILSSKKLLLSDSGFYLCAWSVSRGYTEAFFGQGTRLTVV.

In DNA form, the CDR3 reads TGTGCCAGCAGCCCCTCCGGGACCCTAGGGACCCAGTACTTC. It translates to CASSPSGTLGTQYF. This rearrangement joins TRBV14 to TRBJ2-5, with D perhaps TRBD1 or TRBD2 (5 bases each). With 4 bases removed from V and 7 bases from J, the gap between germline ends came to 16 bases. The CDR3 is 14 residues long. CDR1 SGHDN and CDR2 FVKESK come from the germline V gene.

V gene TRBV18 combines with J gene TRBJ1-1; tentative D call: TRBD1 (6 bases). This CDR3 comprises 16 residues. The V gene's germline CDR1 is KGHSH and CDR2 LQKENI. V was pared by 5 bases and J by 11 bases, with 27 bases between. The CDR3 bases are TGTGCCAGCTCAAGTGGCCCCGGGACACCGAACTTACGCGCTTTCTTT. Protein product: CASSSGPGTPNLRAFF.

The chain combines TRBV30 with TRBJ2-3, with D unresolved. Between the trimmed V and J ends, which lost 5 bases and 6 bases, there was a span of 12 bases. The CDR3 is 12 amino acids. Germline assignment: CDR1 GTSNPN and CDR2 SVGIG (reference sequence). The CDR3 DNA sequence: TGTGCCTGGTTGAAGGATCTGGATACGCAGTATTTT. Protein product: CAWLKDLDTQYF.

This clone occurred a few times. The chain couples TRBV10-3 to TRBJ2-3, with 9 nucleotides matching TRBD2. The length of the CDR3 is 16 residues. Germline CDR1 is ENHRY and CDR2 is SYGVKD. J lost 7 bases, V lost 3 bases, and 11 bases had no gene match. The CDR3 protein is CAISEPERGAFHTQYF. The CDR3 DNA reads as TGTGCCATCAGTGAACCTGAGCGGGGGGCCTTCCATACGCAGTATTTT.

V usage is TRBV11-2 and J usage is TRBJ1-2, with a possible D match to TRBD1 (5 bases). Germline CDR1 reads SGHAT; CDR2 reads FQNNGV. CDR3 length: 15 residues. V was clipped by 1 base and J by 3 bases, with 12 bases between them. CDR3 nucleotide sequence: TGTGCCAGCAGCTTAGGGGCAGGGAATTACTATGGCTACACCTTC. Its translation: CASSLGAGNYYGYTF. Using reference TRBV11-2 and TRBJ1-2 for the parts outside the CDR3, the full variable domain is EAGVAQSPRYKIIEKRQSVAFWCNPISGHATLYWYQQILGQGPKLLIQFQNNGVVDDSQLPKDRFSAERLKGVDSTLKIQPAKLEDSAVYLCASSLGAGNYYGYTFGSGTRLTVV.

The chain links TRBV27 to TRBJ2-7; no reliable D call. The germline V and J ends were trimmed by 6 bases and 5 bases, with 17 bases remaining between them. Germline CDR1 MNHEY, CDR2 SMNVEV (reference sequence). The CDR3 has 14 amino acids. The chain's CDR3 is CASSQGRSRHEQYF. The DNA of the CDR3 is TGTGCCAGCAGCCAAGGTCGCAGTCGGCACGAGCAGTACTTC.

The table lists this clone with a few counts. Other DNA variants within this sample encode the same CDR3. The J gene is TRBJ2-7, the V gene TRBV25-1; no clear D. V lost 6 bases, J lost 3 bases, and 6 bases lay in between. The CDR3 is made up of 11 amino acids. The V gene's germline CDR1 is MGHDK and CDR2 SYGVNS. This chain's CDR3 is CASRVGYEQYF. As DNA, the CDR3 is TGTGCCAGCAGGGTGGGCTACGAGCAGTACTTC.

With respect to this clone: This same CDR3 is encoded by further DNA sequences in the sample. The rearrangement links TRBV30 to TRBJ1-1; D call uncertain. Deletions cut 0 bases from V and 3 bases from J, with 5 bases between. The CDR3 consists of 12 residues. CDR1 is GTSNPN, CDR2 SVGIG, per germline (reference sequence). The CDR3 is CAWSVADTEAFF. CDR3 nucleotides: TGTGCCTGGAGTGTAGCGGACACTGAAGCTTTCTTT.

J is TRBJ1-1 and V is TRBV2; perhaps TRBD1 as D (6 bases). In germline, CDR1 is SNHLY, CDR2 FYNNEI. V shed 6 bases and J shed 11 bases, with 10 bases lying between them. This CDR3 has 10 amino acids. Written as DNA, the CDR3 is TGTGCCAGCAGACAGGGAGTGGCTTTCTTT. This translates into CASRQGVAFF.

The sample holds a few counts of this clone. The chain is built from TRBV5-6 and TRBJ2-1; no clear D gene. Germline CDR1 and CDR2: SGHDT and YYEEEE. The CDR3 runs to 12 residues. Trimming stripped 6 bases from V and 7 bases from J, with 11 bases between. CDR3 DNA sequence: TGTGCCAGCAACTCGGGTGGTAATGAGCAGTTCTTC. Its translation: CASNSGGNEQFF.